These 17 T cell receptor beta chains were all obtained from the same sample, sequenced in a study of blood T cells in healthy people across ages. Alongside a J-beta primer mix, a sample-barcoded 5' primer served in a second PCR lasting roughly 7 to 12 cycles. TCRdb re-analysed the 5' RACE reads in MiXCR, keeping a single row per CDR3 protein. The sample lists hundreds of thousands of distinct CDR3 sequences, around 48% occurring once. The sequenced sample consisted of blood. The origin of the receptors is a man between 25 and 39 years old in good health.

This chain connects TRBV4-2 to TRBJ2-5; maybe TRBD2 (6 bases). Trimming stripped 0 bases from V and 5 bases from J, with 16 bases between. The CDR3 sequence is 16 residues long. The germline V gene encodes CDR1 LGHNA and CDR2 YNFKEQ. The DNA of the CDR3 is TGTGCCAGCAGCCAAGACGATAGGGAGGCTGGGGAGACCCAGTACTTC. This codes for CASSQDDREAGETQYF.

This rearrangement joins TRBV12-3 or TRBV12-4 to TRBJ2-1, with D possibly matching TRBD2 (6 bases). The V end was cut by 2 bases, the J end by 4 bases, with 12 bases between. The CDR3 is 15 residues long. The CDR3 nucleotides read TGTGCCAGCAGTTTATTAACTAGCCCATACAATGAGCAGTTCTTC. Its translation: CASSLLTSPYNEQFF.

The rearrangement joins TRBV6-5 to TRBJ2-1; TRBD1 aligns across 9 bases. With 8 bases clipped from V and 6 bases from J, the junction kept 11 bases outside the gene matches. CDR3 size: 15 residues. Germline CDR1 MNHEY, CDR2 SVGAGI. CDR3 sequence (DNA): TGTGCCAGCGTCCCGACTCGGACAGGGGTCAATGAGCAGTTCTTC. It specifies CASVPTRTGVNEQFF.

The rearrangement joins TRBV29-1 to TRBJ2-3, with TRBD2 identical over 11 bases. Losses at the gene ends were 4 bases for V and 2 bases for J; bases not matched to a gene: 8. The length of the CDR3 is 16 residues. Germline-derived CDR1 and CDR2 are SQVTM and ANQGSEA. The CDR3 coding sequence is TGCAGCGTTGGGGGCCTAGCGGGGGGCCCCACAGATACGCAGTATTTT. Translation gives CSVGGLAGGPTDTQYF.

The rearrangement uses TRBV7-8 and TRBJ2-3; D perhaps matches TRBD2 (5 bases). CDR3 length: 15 amino acids. The germline V gene has CDR1 SGHVS and CDR2 FQNEAQ. The ends were cut back, 5 bases at V and 1 base at J, with 13 bases in the middle. The CDR3 here is CASSGSGWGTDTQYF. CDR3 bases: TGTGCCAGCAGCGGATCGGGGTGGGGCACAGATACGCAGTATTTT.

The chain is built from TRBV20-1 and TRBJ2-7, with 8 bases lining up with TRBD2. The CDR3 is 14 residues long. Germline V lookup: CDR1 DFQATT, CDR2 SNEGSKA (reference sequence). Trimming at V came to 8 bases and at J to 0 bases, leaving 9 bases not matched to a gene. CDR3 coding DNA: TGCAGTACCCGGGGGGGCCCCAGCTCCTACGAGCAGTACTTC. It codes for CSTRGGPSSYEQYF.

This clonotype has a handful of counts. The chain links TRBV7-3 to TRBJ2-1, with D hard to call. The CDR3 loop spans 19 amino acids. In germline, CDR1 is SGHTA, CDR2 FQGTGA. Trimming pared 0 bases from V and 1 base from J, leaving 19 bases between. The DNA of the CDR3 is TGTGCCAGCAGCTTAACGTTTGGCAGGCTCCAAATGTCCTACAATGAGCAGTTCTTC. Translating it yields CASSLTFGRLQMSYNEQFF.

This clonotype turned up a few times. This chain joins TRBV5-1 and TRBJ2-5, with D tentatively TRBD1 or TRBD2 (5 bases each). CDR1 SGHRS and CDR2 YFSETQ come from the germline V gene. The CDR3 spans 16 residues. Trimming cost V 0 bases and J 1 base, with 13 bases left between them. Here the CDR3 reads CASSLGDDRVQETQYF. Written as DNA, the CDR3 is TGCGCCAGCAGCTTGGGGGACGACAGAGTCCAAGAGACCCAGTACTTC.

Regarding this clonotype: A much larger clone sits a single nucleotide away, making a read error possible. V usage is TRBV12-3 or TRBV12-4 and J usage is TRBJ2-7; TRBD1 matches at 7 bases. The junction had 6 bases not matched to a gene; V was cut back by 8 bases and J by 2 bases. The CDR3 length is 13 residues. The CDR3 DNA follows: TGTGCCAGCGGTTCGGGACAGCCCTACGAGCAGTACTTC. This encodes CASGSGQPYEQYF.

The V and J genes are TRBV2 and TRBJ2-3, with TRBD1 identical over 8 bases. The CDR3 is made up of 15 amino acids. With 1 base clipped from V and 1 base from J, the junction kept 1 base outside the gene matches. Looked up from germline, CDR1 is SNHLY and CDR2 is FYNNEI. The CDR3 coding sequence is TGTGCCAGCAGTGAAGACAGGGGGGGCACAGATACGCAGTATTTT. Translation: CASSEDRGGTDTQYF.

This clonotype occurred once. The rearrangement links TRBV6-1 to TRBJ1-4; no clear D gene. Looked up from germline, CDR1 is MNHNS and CDR2 is SASEGT. V was clipped by 10 bases and J by 7 bases, with 22 bases between them. The CDR3 is 15 amino acids. CDR3 protein: CATSFLRVRSEKLFF. CDR3 nucleotides: TGTGCCACCTCGTTTCTCCGGGTCAGATCTGAAAAACTGTTTTTT.

The chain carries TRBV6-6 and TRBJ2-7, with D tentatively TRBD1 (5 bases). V was clipped by 6 bases and J by 1 base, with 16 bases between them. The CDR3 is 15 residues long. The germline V gene encodes CDR1 MNHNY and CDR2 SVGAGI (reference sequence). The CDR3 DNA follows: TGTGCCAGCAGCCCACTCACAGGAGATTCCTACGAGCAGTACTTC. This sequence encodes CASSPLTGDSYEQYF.

This sequence joins TRBV6-5 and TRBJ2-1, with TRBD1 matching over 7 bases. Trimming at V came to 2 bases and at J to 0 bases, leaving 4 bases not matched to a gene. This CDR3 has 16 amino acids. Per germline, CDR1 MNHEY and CDR2 SVGAGI. As DNA, the CDR3 is TGTGCCAGCAGTTACGGGACAGTCGTCTCCTACAATGAGCAGTTCTTC. Protein sequence: CASSYGTVVSYNEQFF.

This clonotype has just a few counts. The V gene is TRBV10-3, the J gene TRBJ2-7; D uncertain. The CDR3 is 12 amino acids. V lost 0 bases and J lost 5, with 5 bases in between. Germline CDR1 ENHRY, CDR2 SYGVKD. The CDR3 spells CAISESTHEQYF. CDR3 DNA sequence: TGTGCCATCAGTGAGTCGACCCACGAGCAGTACTTC.

This clonotype has ten or more counts. At one boundary the junction diverges from the germline segment, which might be a read error. The V gene is TRBV5-1, the J gene TRBJ1-2; D is perhaps TRBD1 (5 bases). The CDR3 contains 12 residues. Germline CDR1 and CDR2: SGHRS and YFSETQ. The CDR3 DNA sequence: TGTGCCAGCAGTTTAGAGGGGAATGGCTACACCTTC. The encoded protein is CASSLEGNGYTF.

As for this clonotype: The junction departs from the called germline gene at one end, perhaps through a read error. The rearrangement uses TRBV6-1 and TRBJ2-2; 8 bases fit TRBD2. The CDR3 runs to 15 residues. CDR1 and CDR2 from the germline V gene are MNHNS and SASEGT. The CDR3 sequence: CAGSFSGANTGELFF. The CDR3 DNA reads as TGTGCCGGCAGTTTTAGCGGGGCGAACACCGGGGAGCTGTTTTTT.

The chain is built from TRBV3-1 and TRBJ1-1, with D possibly TRBD1 on 5 matching bases. Trimming removed 5 bases from V and 1 base from J, with 14 bases in between. Per germline, CDR1 LGHDT and CDR2 YNNKEL (reference sequence). The CDR3 contains 15 residues. CDR3 region: CASSVKWGGNTEAFF. CDR3 nucleotide sequence: TGTGCCAGCAGCGTCAAGTGGGGGGGGAACACTGAAGCTTTCTTT.